The clone carrying this TCR beta chain was detected only a few times. Its antigen is as yet unknown. In germline, CDR1 is SGDLS, CDR2 YYNGEE. CDR3 length: 16 amino acids. The J segment lost 6 bases and the V segment lost 0 bases, leaving 6 bases of the junction unmatched. The data were taken from a study of blood T cells in healthy people across ages. Combining a sample-barcoded 5' primer with a J-beta primer mix, a second PCR ran for roughly 6 to 12 cycles. TCRdb itself ran the 5' RACE reads through MiXCR, one entry per CDR3 protein. The profile shows 1.5 million to 2 million distinct CDR3 sequences, about 49% of them singletons. Study outcomes and limitations: Changes seen in expanded clonotypes were possibly confounded by donor CMV status left unknown. Per million T cells, TCR beta diversity dropped about linearly as age rose.

This sequence was found in a woman aged 40 to 49 in good health. This chain uses TRBV9 with TRBJ2-1, with TRBD2 identical over 10 bases. The specimen was blood. The CDR3 DNA follows: TGTGCCAGCAGCGTAGTGGTAGCGGGGGGCCCCAATGAGCAGTTCTTC. Protein: CASSVVVAGGPNEQFF.